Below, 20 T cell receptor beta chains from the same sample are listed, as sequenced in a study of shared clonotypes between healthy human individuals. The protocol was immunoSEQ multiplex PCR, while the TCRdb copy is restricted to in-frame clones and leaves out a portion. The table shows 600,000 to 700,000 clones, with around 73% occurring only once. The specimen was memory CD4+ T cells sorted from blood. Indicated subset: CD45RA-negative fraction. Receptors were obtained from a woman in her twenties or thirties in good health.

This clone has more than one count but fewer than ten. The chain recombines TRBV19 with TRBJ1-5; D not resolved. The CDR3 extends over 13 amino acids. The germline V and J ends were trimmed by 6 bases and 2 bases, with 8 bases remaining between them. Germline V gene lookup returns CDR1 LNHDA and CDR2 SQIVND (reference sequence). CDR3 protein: CASRLDGNQPQHF. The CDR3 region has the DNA TGTGCCAGTAGGCTGGACGGCAATCAGCCCCAGCATTTT.

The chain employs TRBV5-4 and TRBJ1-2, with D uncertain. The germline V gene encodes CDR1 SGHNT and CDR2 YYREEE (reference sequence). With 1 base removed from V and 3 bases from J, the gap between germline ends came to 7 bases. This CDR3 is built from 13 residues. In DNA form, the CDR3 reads TGTGCCAGCAGCTTGATATCGGACTATGGCTACACCTTC. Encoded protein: CASSLISDYGYTF. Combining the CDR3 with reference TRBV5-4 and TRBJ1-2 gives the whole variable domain ETGVTQSPTHLIKTRGQQVTLRCSSQSGHNTVSWYQQALGQGPQFIFQYYREEENGRGNFPPRFSGLQFPNYSSELNVNALELDDSALYLCASSLISDYGYTFGSGTRLTVV.

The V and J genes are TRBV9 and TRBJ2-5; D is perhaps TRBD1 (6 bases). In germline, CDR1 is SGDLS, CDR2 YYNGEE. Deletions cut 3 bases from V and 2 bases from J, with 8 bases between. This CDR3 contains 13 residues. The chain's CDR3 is CASSAGQQETQYF. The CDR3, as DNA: TGTGCCAGCAGCGCCGGACAGCAAGAGACCCAGTACTTC.

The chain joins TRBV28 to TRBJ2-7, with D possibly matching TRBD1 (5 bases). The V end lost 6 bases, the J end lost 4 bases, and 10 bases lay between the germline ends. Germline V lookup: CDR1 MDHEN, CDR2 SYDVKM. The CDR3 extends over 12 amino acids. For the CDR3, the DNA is TGTGCCAGCAGCCAGACAGCGTACGAGCAGTACTTC. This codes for CASSQTAYEQYF. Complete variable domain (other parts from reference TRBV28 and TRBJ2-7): DVKVTQSSRYLVKRTGEKVFLECVQDMDHENMFWYRQDPGLGLRLIYFSYDVKMKEKGDIPEGYSVSREKKERFSLILESASTNQTSMYLCASSQTAYEQYFGPGTRLTVT.

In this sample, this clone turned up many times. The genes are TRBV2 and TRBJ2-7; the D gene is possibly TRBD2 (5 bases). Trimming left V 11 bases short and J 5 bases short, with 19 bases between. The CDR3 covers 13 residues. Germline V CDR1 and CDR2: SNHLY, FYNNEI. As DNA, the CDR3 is TGTGCCCGGGAAGTTCCGTCAGCCCACGAGCAGTACTTC. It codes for CAREVPSAHEQYF.

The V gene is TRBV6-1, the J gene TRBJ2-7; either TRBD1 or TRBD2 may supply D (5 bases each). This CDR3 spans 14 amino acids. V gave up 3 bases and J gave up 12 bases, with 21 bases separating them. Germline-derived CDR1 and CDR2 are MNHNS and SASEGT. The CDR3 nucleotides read TGTGCCAGCAGTGAGAGGGGTAGGGGATCATCCTCGTACTTC. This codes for CASSERGRGSSSYF.

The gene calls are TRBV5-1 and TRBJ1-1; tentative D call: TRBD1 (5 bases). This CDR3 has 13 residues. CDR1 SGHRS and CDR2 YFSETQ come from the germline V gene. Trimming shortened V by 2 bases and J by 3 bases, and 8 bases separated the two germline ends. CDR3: CASSFEGDTEAFF. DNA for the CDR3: TGCGCCAGCAGCTTCGAAGGGGACACTGAAGCTTTCTTT.

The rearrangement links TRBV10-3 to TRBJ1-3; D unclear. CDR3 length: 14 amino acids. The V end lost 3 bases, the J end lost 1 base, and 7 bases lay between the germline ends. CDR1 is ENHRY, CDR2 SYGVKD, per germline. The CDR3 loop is CAISDGQSGNTIYF. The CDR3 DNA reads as TGTGCCATCAGTGACGGGCAGTCTGGAAACACCATATATTTT.

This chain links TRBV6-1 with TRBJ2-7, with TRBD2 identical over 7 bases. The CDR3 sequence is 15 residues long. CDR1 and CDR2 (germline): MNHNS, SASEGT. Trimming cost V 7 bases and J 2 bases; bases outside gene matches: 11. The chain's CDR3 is CASNSRGEGTYEQYF. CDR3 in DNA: TGTGCCAGCAACTCACGGGGGGAGGGTACCTACGAGCAGTACTTC.

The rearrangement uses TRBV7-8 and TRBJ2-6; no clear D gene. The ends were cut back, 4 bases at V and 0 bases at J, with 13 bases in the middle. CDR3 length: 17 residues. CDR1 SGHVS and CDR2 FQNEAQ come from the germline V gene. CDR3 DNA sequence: TGTGCCAGCAGCTCCTGGACGGATTTCTCTGGGGCCAACGTCCTGACTTTC. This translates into CASSSWTDFSGANVLTF.

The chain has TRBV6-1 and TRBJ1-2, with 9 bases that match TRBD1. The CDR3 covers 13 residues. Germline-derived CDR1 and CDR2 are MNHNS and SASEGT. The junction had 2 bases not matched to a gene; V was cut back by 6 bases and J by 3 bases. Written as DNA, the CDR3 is TGTGCCAGCAGGAGGACAGGGGACTATGGCTACACCTTC. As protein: CASRRTGDYGYTF.

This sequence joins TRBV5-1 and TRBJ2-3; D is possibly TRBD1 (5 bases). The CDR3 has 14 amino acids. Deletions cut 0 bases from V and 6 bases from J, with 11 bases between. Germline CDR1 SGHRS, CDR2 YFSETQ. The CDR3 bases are TGCGCCAGCAGCTTGGGGGGCGATCAGGATACGCAGTATTTT. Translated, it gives CASSLGGDQDTQYF.

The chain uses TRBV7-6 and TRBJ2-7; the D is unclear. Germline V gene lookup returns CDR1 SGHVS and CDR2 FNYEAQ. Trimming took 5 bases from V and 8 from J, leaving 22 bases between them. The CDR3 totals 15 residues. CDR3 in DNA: TGTGCCAGCAGCCCCCTCCCGACAAGAAACATTCAGCAGTACTTC. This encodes CASSPLPTRNIQQYF.

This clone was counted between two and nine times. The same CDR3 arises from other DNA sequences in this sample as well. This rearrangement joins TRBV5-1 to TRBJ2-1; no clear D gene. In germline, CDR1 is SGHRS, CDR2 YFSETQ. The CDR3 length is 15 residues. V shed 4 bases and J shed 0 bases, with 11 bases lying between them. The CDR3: CASSPDSSSYNEQFF. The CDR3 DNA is TGCGCCAGCAGCCCCGACTCAAGCTCCTACAATGAGCAGTTCTTC. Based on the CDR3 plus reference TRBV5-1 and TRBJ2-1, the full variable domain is KAGVTQTPRYLIKTRGQQVTLSCSPISGHRSVSWYQQTPGQGLQFLFEYFSETQRNKGNFPGRFSGRQFSNSRSEMNVSTLELGDSALYLCASSPDSSSYNEQFFGPGTRLTVL.

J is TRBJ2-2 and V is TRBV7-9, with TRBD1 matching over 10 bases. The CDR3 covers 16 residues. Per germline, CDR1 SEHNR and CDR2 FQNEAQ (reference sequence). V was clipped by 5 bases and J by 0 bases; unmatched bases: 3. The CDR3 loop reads CASSKGTGANTGELFF. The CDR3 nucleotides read TGTGCCAGCAGCAAAGGGACAGGGGCGAACACCGGGGAGCTGTTTTTT.

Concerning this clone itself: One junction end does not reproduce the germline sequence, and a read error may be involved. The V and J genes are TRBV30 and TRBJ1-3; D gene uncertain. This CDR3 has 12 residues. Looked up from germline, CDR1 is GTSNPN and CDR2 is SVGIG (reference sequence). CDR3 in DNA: TGTGCCTCGAGTGGGCCCCTAAACACCATATATTTT. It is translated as CASSGPLNTIYF.

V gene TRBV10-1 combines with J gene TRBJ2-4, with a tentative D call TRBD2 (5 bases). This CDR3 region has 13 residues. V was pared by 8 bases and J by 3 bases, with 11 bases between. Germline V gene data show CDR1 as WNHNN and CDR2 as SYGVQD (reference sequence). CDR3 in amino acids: CASPLAGKNIQYF. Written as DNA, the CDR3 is TGCGCCAGCCCCCTCGCGGGCAAAAACATTCAGTACTTC.

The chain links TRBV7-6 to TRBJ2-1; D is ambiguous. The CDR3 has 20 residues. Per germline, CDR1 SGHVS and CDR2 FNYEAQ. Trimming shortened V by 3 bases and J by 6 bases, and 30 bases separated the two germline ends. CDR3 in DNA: TGTGCCAGCAGCTTGCCTGACAAGAGCTTCTATGCCCCCTTGAGCAATGAGCAGTTCTTC. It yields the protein CASSLPDKSFYAPLSNEQFF.

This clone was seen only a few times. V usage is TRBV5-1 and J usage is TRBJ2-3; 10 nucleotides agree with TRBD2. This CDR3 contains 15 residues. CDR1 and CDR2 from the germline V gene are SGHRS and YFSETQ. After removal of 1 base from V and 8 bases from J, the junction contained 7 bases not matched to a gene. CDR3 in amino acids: CASSLWSSGRGTQYF. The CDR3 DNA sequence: TGCGCCAGCAGCTTGTGGTCTAGCGGGAGAGGTACGCAGTATTTT. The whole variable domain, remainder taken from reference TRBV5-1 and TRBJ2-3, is KAGVTQTPRYLIKTRGQQVTLSCSPISGHRSVSWYQQTPGQGLQFLFEYFSETQRNKGNFPGRFSGRQFSNSRSEMNVSTLELGDSALYLCASSLWSSGRGTQYFGPGTRLTVL.

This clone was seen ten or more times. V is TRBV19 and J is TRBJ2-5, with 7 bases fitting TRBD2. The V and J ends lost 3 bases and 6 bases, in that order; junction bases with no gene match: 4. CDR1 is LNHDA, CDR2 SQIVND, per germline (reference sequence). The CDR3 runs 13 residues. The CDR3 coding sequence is TGTGCCAGTAGTATGGGGGAGGGAAAGACCCAGTACTTC. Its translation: CASSMGEGKTQYF.